This entry features one TCR beta chain sequence. This record belongs to a study of T cell changes during pregnancy in multiple sclerosis. Profiled with immunoSEQ multiplex PCR; TCRdb holds only in-frame clones, not every one. The sample yields tens of thousands of clones, around 90% seen once. The material sequenced was CD8+ T cells from peripheral blood mononuclear cells, taken after pregnancy. The TCR was taken from a female donor in good health, enrolled as a control in a pregnancy study.

CDR3 DNA sequence: TGTGCCAGCAGTCTGACGCGAAGGGGCACTGAAGCTTTCTTT. It specifies CASSLTRRGTEAFF. The chain uses TRBV28 and TRBJ1-1; TRBD1 might be the D (5 bases). Trimming shortened V by 5 bases and J by 4 bases, and 14 bases separated the two germline ends. Germline-derived CDR1 and CDR2 are MDHEN and SYDVKM. The CDR3 has 14 residues.